This T cell receptor beta chain was profiled in a study of blood T cell repertoires in COVID-19. Assay used: immunoSEQ multiplex PCR; TCRdb lists only in-frame clones, some missing. The repertoire has under 500,000 clones, around 89% of them found once; the top ten carry around 1.1%. Participants reported their clinical history, and cohort assignment relied on those reports. Either two negative PCRs, clearance, or symptom resolution qualified Cohort 3 donors as recovered. Trimming left V 4 bases short and J 6 bases short, with 13 bases between. The CDR3 totals 13 residues. Germline V CDR1 and CDR2: LGHDT, YNNKEL (reference sequence).

This sequence originates from a man aged 25 to 45 who had recovered from COVID-19. Sample: PBMCs or T cells enriched from blood (not recorded which). The chain carries TRBV3-1 (or the pseudogene TRBV3-2) and TRBJ2-7; weak D call: TRBD2 (7 bases). The CDR3 protein is CASSPSGQREQYF. The DNA of the CDR3 is TGTGCCAGCAGCCCTAGCGGACAGCGCGAGCAGTACTTC.